A selection of T cell receptor beta chains follows, all from one sample in a study of T cells in Graves' hyperthyroidism and ophthalmopathy. A single record per CDR3 protein comes from TCRdb applying MiXCR to the multiplex PCR reads. The profile shows approximately 370,000 distinct CDR3 sequences, 15% to 20% of them singletons. The sequenced sample consisted of blood. Every receptor here comes from a woman aged 25-40 years with Graves' hyperthyroidism that later progressed to Graves' ophthalmopathy. The CDR3 runs from the conserved cysteine through the conserved F or W. Some rows mark clone size as missing; the rest say once, few, many or name a class of expanded clone.

abundance	v_gene	j_gene	CDR3aa
many	TRBV19	TRBJ1-1	CASSGDRSEAFF
few	TRBV14	TRBJ2-7	CASSQTGQGYEQYF
many	TRBV6-4	TRBJ1-5	CASGEQYNQPQHF
many	TRBV2	TRBJ2-1	CASSDVTGRYYNEQFF
many	TRBV27	TRBJ1-2	CASSLTGGKRGYTF
many	TRBV29-1	TRBJ1-1	CSTVGTAMNTEAFF
many	TRBV12-3/TRBV12-4	TRBJ2-2	CASSLGYWASGKAGELFF
many	TRBV12-3/TRBV12-4	TRBJ2-3	CATHDVITDTQYF
many	TRBV5-1	TRBJ2-1	CASGTSGAYNEQFF
many	TRBV7-9	TRBJ1-5	CASSLGDSSAQPQHF
many	TRBV20-1	TRBJ2-7	CSAPIAGGTYEQYF
once	TRBV29-1	TRBJ2-7	CSASGLADTYEQYF
many	TRBV18	TRBJ2-2	CASSPPGRANTGELFF
many	TRBV20-1	TRBJ2-7	CSANRDTSSYEQYF
many	TRBV28	TRBJ2-7	CASSLYGSSYEQYF
few	TRBV5-1	TRBJ2-3	CASSLGVGSTDTQYF
many	TRBV11-2	TRBJ2-5	CASSRGGSQETQYF
few	TRBV4-1	TRBJ2-7	CASSQVSGKELEQYF
few	TRBV6-5	TRBJ2-7	CASSNITSGSSYEQYF
.	TRBV4-1	TRBJ2-1	CASSPTVNSYNEQFF
many	TRBV2	TRBJ1-1	CASSELGGWGGAEAFF
once	TRBV4-1	TRBJ2-7	CASSQVAGPTLYEQYF
many	TRBV12-3/TRBV12-4	TRBJ2-7	CASSFLYEQYF
few	TRBV7-9	TRBJ2-5	CASSEHRAGGETQYF
.	TRBV7-9	TRBJ2-1	CASSRLAPNEQFF
many	TRBV28	TRBJ2-7	CASSLVGGLTYEQYF
many	TRBV11-2	TRBJ1-5	CASSLTGFNQPQHF
many	TRBV2	TRBJ1-1	CASSVRLWNTEAFF
many	TRBV19	TRBJ1-5	CASSMVWQPSNQPQHF
many	TRBV20-1	TRBJ1-5	CSASWQGTQPQHF
.	TRBV9	TRBJ1-1	CASSVGDRTHTEAFF
.	TRBV3-1	TRBJ1-6	CASSQGGTGVSPLHF
many	TRBV15	TRBJ2-7	CATSRGEQPYEQYF
.	TRBV7-9	TRBJ1-4	CASSSSEEYTNEKLFF
many	TRBV25-1	TRBJ1-1	CASSRVGGNTEAFF
.	TRBV19	TRBJ2-1	CASSSDSLFTNEQFF
many	TRBV7-8	TRBJ2-7	CASSLGQGLGEQYF
many	TRBV29-1	TRBJ2-3	CSVDWESDYTDTQYF
many	TRBV2	TRBJ1-2	CASSDDRVYYGYTF
many	TRBV28	TRBJ1-2	CASRRQGYGYTF
many	TRBV18	TRBJ1-1	CASSTTEDTEAFF
many	TRBV7-9	TRBJ2-3	CASSLVLQPDTQYF
many	TRBV18	TRBJ1-2	CASSPPNSLGYTF
many	TRBV2	TRBJ2-2	CASSQRTPNTGELFF
many	TRBV28	TRBJ1-6	CASSFLWDRGFSPLHF
many	TRBV27	TRBJ2-3	CASSLFGAGRTDTQYF
.	TRBV10-3	TRBJ2-4	CAISESAEGKNIQYF
.	TRBV5-1	TRBJ1-1	CASSLNGGRDYPNTEAFF
many	TRBV5-1	TRBJ2-5	CASSPGTVGETQYF
many	TRBV6-4	TRBJ2-1	CASSDSKGGGAEQFF
many	TRBV3-1	TRBJ2-1	CASSKASGHYNEQFF
many	TRBV29-1	TRBJ2-7	CSVGGLNPSYEQYF
many	TRBV29-1	TRBJ1-1	CSVNRGKNTEAFF
.	TRBV7-3	TRBJ2-3	CASSLTGDRDTQYF
.	TRBV9	TRBJ2-7	CASSAGTVAYEQYF
many	TRBV2	TRBJ1-1	CASGLSWAEAFF
many	TRBV6-4	TRBJ2-2	CASSDSTSGGAGELFF
many	TRBV5-5	TRBJ2-3	CASSLVLGDTQYF